These 21 T cell receptor beta chains were all obtained from the same sample, sequenced in a study of T cell responses to AZD1222 COVID-19 vaccine. Data came from immunoSEQ multiplex PCR; TCRdb stores just in-frame clones and leaves some out. The top ten hold 2% to 2.5% of the sample, which has 100,000 to 120,000 clones, approximately 92% seen once. The sample here was peripheral blood, taken 28 days after the second AZD1222 dose. The receptors were gathered from an adult who received the AZD1222 COVID-19 vaccine.

This clone has only one observation. The V and J genes are TRBV30 and TRBJ1-1; TRBD1 matches at 10 bases. Germline values: CDR1 GTSNPN, CDR2 SVGIG (reference sequence). This CDR3 region has 14 residues. Trimming took 1 base from V and 4 from J; bases not matched to a gene: 3. As DNA, the CDR3 is TGTGCCTGGAGTGAAGGACAGGGGGGCACTGAAGCTTTCTTT. It codes for CAWSEGQGGTEAFF.

This clone was counted once. V is TRBV7-2 and J is TRBJ2-4, with TRBD1 matching over 9 bases. The CDR3 has 13 residues. Germline lookup yields CDR1 SGHTA and CDR2 FQGNSA. The ends lost 7 bases at V and 6 bases at J; junction bases unmatched: 4. CDR3 sequence: CASTPGQGNIQYF. The CDR3 nucleotides read TGTGCCAGCACACCGGGACAGGGAAACATTCAGTACTTC.

V and J are TRBV29-1 and TRBJ2-1; D possibly uses TRBD1 or TRBD2 (5 bases each). Germline V gene sequence: CDR1 SQVTM, CDR2 ANQGSEA. Trimming shortened V by 5 bases and J by 8 bases, and 19 bases separated the two germline ends. The CDR3 covers 14 residues. The CDR3 region has the DNA TGCAGCGTTCAGGGACGGAGGAGAGACGATGAGCAGTTCTTC. It specifies CSVQGRRRDDEQFF.

The V call is TRBV2, the J call TRBJ2-5, with 15 positions matching TRBD2. The J segment lost 5 bases and the V segment lost 7 bases, leaving 8 bases of the junction unmatched. In germline, CDR1 is SNHLY, CDR2 FYNNEI. The CDR3 spans 16 residues. The DNA for the CDR3 is TGTGCCAGCACCGGGACTAGCGGGGGGCCTGGGGAGACCCAGTACTTC. Protein: CASTGTSGGPGETQYF.

The chain couples TRBV6-1 to TRBJ2-1, with a possible D match to TRBD1 (5 bases). The germline V and J ends were trimmed by 0 bases and 12 bases, with 6 bases remaining between them. Per the germline V gene, CDR1 is MNHNS and CDR2 is SASEGT. CDR3 size: 11 residues. The CDR3 here is CASSEAQGQFF. CDR3 sequence (DNA): TGTGCCAGCAGTGAAGCGCAGGGGCAGTTCTTC.

The V call is TRBV21-1, the J call TRBJ1-6. TRBV21-1 is a documented pseudogene. The CDR3 runs 14 residues. CDR3 coding DNA: TGTGCCAGCAGCTACGGGACGGGTAATTCACCCCTCCACTTT. Translating it yields CASSYGTGNSPLHF.

The chain couples TRBV5-1 to TRBJ2-5; 10 bases line up with TRBD2. The length of the CDR3 is 15 residues. V was pared by 0 bases and J by 5 bases, with 4 bases of the junction left unmatched. CDR1 and CDR2 (germline): SGHRS, YFSETQ. The CDR3, as DNA: TGCGCCAGCAGCTTGGCTAGCGGGGGTGCCGAGACCCAGTACTTC. Translated, it gives CASSLASGGAETQYF.

The chain recombines TRBV19 with TRBJ2-7, with D perhaps TRBD2 (5 bases). The length of the CDR3 is 14 residues. CDR1 and CDR2 from the germline V gene are LNHDA and SQIVND (reference sequence). Trimming took 3 bases from V and 0 from J, leaving 9 bases between them. CDR3 nucleotide sequence: TGTGCCAGTAGTATCGAGGGAAACTCCTACGAGCAGTACTTC. Protein sequence: CASSIEGNSYEQYF.

The chain carries TRBV7-8 and TRBJ2-3, with D tentatively TRBD1 or TRBD2 (5 bases each). The CDR3 sequence is 13 residues long. Germline V gene sequence: CDR1 SGHVS, CDR2 FQNEAQ. The V gene lost 5 bases and the J gene lost 2 bases, with 8 bases spanning the gap. In DNA form, the CDR3 reads TGTGCCAGCAGCCGGGACCTCACAGATACGCAGTATTTT. It codes for CASSRDLTDTQYF.

This chain links TRBV5-1 with TRBJ2-1, with 12 bases aligning to TRBD2. Trimming removed 0 bases from V and 6 bases from J; junction bases left unmatched: 1. The CDR3 consists of 15 residues. Per the germline V gene, CDR1 is SGHRS and CDR2 is YFSETQ. CDR3 in DNA: TGCGCCAGCAGCTTGGGACTAGCGGGGGTCAATGAGCAGTTCTTC. Translation: CASSLGLAGVNEQFF.

The chain recombines TRBV28 with TRBJ1-1; D not certain. Trimming shortened V by 5 bases and J by 5 bases, and 9 bases separated the two germline ends. The CDR3 has 12 amino acids. Germline V gene sequence: CDR1 MDHEN, CDR2 SYDVKM. The CDR3: CASSPRETEAFF. The DNA for the CDR3 is TGTGCCAGCAGTCCTCGGGAGACTGAAGCTTTCTTT.

The chain has TRBV12-3 or TRBV12-4 and TRBJ1-3; D is uncertain. Trimming left V 4 bases short and J 11 bases short, with 9 bases between. The CDR3 spans 11 residues. The CDR3, as DNA: TGTGCCAGCAGTTCCGGTCGGGCCATATATTTT. This codes for CASSSGRAIYF.

The chain carries TRBV4-2 and TRBJ1-1, with D tentatively TRBD1 (6 bases). The V end lost 4 bases, the J end lost 0 bases, and 12 bases lay between the germline ends. The CDR3 runs to 15 residues. Germline values: CDR1 LGHNA, CDR2 YNFKEQ. The CDR3: CASSLIQGMNTEAFF. Written as DNA, the CDR3 is TGTGCCAGCAGCCTAATTCAGGGGATGAACACTGAAGCTTTCTTT.

Concerning this clone itself: This specimen includes other DNA sequences encoding the same CDR3. The V gene is TRBV11-3, the J gene TRBJ2-2; D possibly uses TRBD1 or TRBD2 (5 bases each). The CDR3 is 13 amino acids. The germline gives CDR1 SGHNT, CDR2 YENEEA. V lost 1 base, J lost 6 bases, and 6 bases lay in between. CDR3 loop: CASSLVGAGELFF. The CDR3 bases are TGTGCCAGCAGCTTAGTGGGGGCCGGGGAGCTGTTTTTT.

This chain joins TRBV29-1 and TRBJ2-3, with D perhaps matching TRBD2 (5 bases). The CDR3 is 13 residues long. Trimming pared 8 bases from V and 3 bases from J, leaving 15 bases between. Germline loops: CDR1 SQVTM, CDR2 ANQGSEA. CDR3 bases: TGCAGCTCCGTGCTAGAGGGAACAGATACGCAGTATTTT. Residues: CSSVLEGTDTQYF.

The V gene is TRBV18, the J gene TRBJ1-2; D unclear. Germline CDR1 is KGHSH and CDR2 is LQKENI. V lost 0 bases and J lost 2, with 4 bases in between. The CDR3 extends over 13 amino acids. The CDR3 loop reads CASSPPGNYGYTF. In DNA, the CDR3 is TGTGCCAGCTCACCACCGGGGAACTATGGCTACACCTTC.

The chain carries TRBV6-4 and TRBJ1-1; 10 positions agree with TRBD1. V lost 0 bases and J lost 5; bases outside the gene matches: 3. Germline CDR1 reads MRHNA; CDR2 reads SNTAGT. There are 15 residues in the CDR3. The CDR3 loop reads CASSDSGTGATEAFF. In DNA form, the CDR3 reads TGTGCCAGCAGTGACTCGGGGACAGGGGCAACTGAAGCTTTCTTT.

The genes are TRBV6-2 or TRBV6-3 and TRBJ1-6; a possible D gene is TRBD1 (5 bases). The V gene's germline CDR1 is MNHEY and CDR2 SVGEGT. The V end was cut by 5 bases, the J end by 1 base, with 15 bases between. This CDR3 is built from 17 residues. The CDR3 reads CASSIGTAKSYNSPLHF. CDR3 coding DNA: TGTGCCAGCAGTATTGGGACCGCCAAGTCCTATAATTCACCCCTCCACTTT.

The V call is TRBV11-2, the J call TRBJ2-3; 8 bases agree with TRBD1. The CDR3 totals 15 residues. Germline values: CDR1 SGHAT, CDR2 FQNNGV. The V gene end was trimmed by 4 bases and the J gene end by 2 bases; junction bases not matched to a gene: 5. The CDR3 region is CASSSNRGDTDTQYF. The CDR3 region has the DNA TGTGCCAGCAGCTCCAACAGGGGGGACACAGATACGCAGTATTTT.

The chain recombines TRBV7-2 with TRBJ2-5, with D unclear. CDR3 length: 15 amino acids. The germline CDR1 and CDR2 sequences are SGHTA and FQGNSA. Trimming stripped 4 bases from V and 1 base from J, with 13 bases between. CDR3 in DNA: TGTGCCAGCAGCTCTAGGAGTAGAAGCCAAGAGACCCAGTACTTC. The encoded protein is CASSSRSRSQETQYF.

The chain links TRBV11-2 to TRBJ2-1; D may be TRBD1 or TRBD2 (5 bases each). Germline V lookup: CDR1 SGHAT, CDR2 FQNNGV. V was shortened by 7 bases and J by 0 bases, with 13 bases between the two germline ends. This CDR3 has 15 amino acids. CDR3 amino acids: CASTGTASSYNEQFF. The CDR3 nucleotides read TGTGCCAGCACAGGGACCGCGAGCTCCTACAATGAGCAGTTCTTC. The full variable domain, rest sourced from reference TRBV11-2 and TRBJ2-1, is EAGVAQSPRYKIIEKRQSVAFWCNPISGHATLYWYQQILGQGPKLLIQFQNNGVVDDSQLPKDRFSAERLKGVDSTLKIQPAKLEDSAVYLCASTGTASSYNEQFFGPGTRLTVL.